This paragraph covers one T cell receptor beta chain sequence. Its specificity is unknown. V gave up 1 base and J gave up 3 bases, with 9 bases separating them. Per germline, CDR1 SEHNR and CDR2 FQNEAQ (reference sequence). CDR3 length: 15 amino acids. CDR3 regions of TCR beta were amplified from RNA transcripts. First-round RT-PCR with HTBI primers preceded a second-round multiplex PCR. TCRdb fed the multiplex PCR reads into MiXCR, producing one record per CDR3 protein. Of some 370,000 distinct CDR3 sequences listed, roughly 17% are singletons. Other autoimmune diseases, uncontrolled infections, pregnancy or lactation excluded patients from enrollment. PBMCs were density-gradient isolated from about 9.6 ml fresh blood. The sample originates from a study of Graves' ophthalmopathy and Graves' hyperthyroidism. Study-level results: Blood contained most expanded thyroid clonotypes exceeding 0.001 frequency.

The J gene is TRBJ2-2, the V gene TRBV7-9; unclear D gene. The TCR comes from an adult woman with stable Graves' hyperthyroidism. Specimen: peripheral blood. The CDR3 here is CASSLVGSYTGELFF. The DNA for the CDR3 is TGTGCCAGCAGCTTAGTCGGCAGCTACACCGGGGAGCTGTTTTTT.